This T cell receptor beta chain was retrieved from a study of shared clonotypes between healthy human individuals. Findings and limits, study-wide: Across a handful of donors, naive CD4 shared 4.5% to 6%, naive CD8 more than 3%, memory CD4 about 2.4%, memory CD8 0.4% to 0.5%.

CDR1 MNHEY and CDR2 SMNVEV come from the germline V gene (reference sequence). The CDR3 consists of 17 residues. Germline trimming cut 5 bases from V and 6 bases from J; bases unmatched to any gene: 8. In its sample, this clone was seen once. Its antigen remains unknown. Produced via immunoSEQ multiplex PCR; TCRdb's table is partial and in-frame only. The data show roughly 570,000 clones, with 95% to 98% seen just once and 0.25% to 0.35% held by the top ten. Naive CD8 isolation took CD45RO-negative cells positively selected for CCR7 and excluded terminally differentiated effector memory CD45RA+ cells. Participating donors were healthy, HIV-negative adults free of recent acute infections or vaccinations.

The sequencing input was naive CD8+ T cells sorted from blood. This sequence originates from a man in his thirties or forties in good health. The chain joins TRBV27 to TRBJ2-2; the match to TRBD2 covers 14 bases. The CDR3 sequence: CASSRTSGRLGAGELFF. DNA of the CDR3: TGTGCCAGCAGTCGGACTAGCGGGAGGTTGGGCGCCGGGGAGCTGTTTTTT.